These 28 T cell receptor beta chains originate from one sample sequenced in a study of control samples from healthy donors and cancer patients. Sequencing used immunoSEQ multiplex PCR; TCRdb keeps in-frame clones, though not all of them. The sample carries some 89,000 clones, around nine tenths recorded once. Sequencing used blood. Source of these receptors: a man under 40 in good health.

V gene TRBV4-2 combines with J gene TRBJ2-3; TRBD1 matches 10 bases. The germline V gene encodes CDR1 LGHNA and CDR2 YNFKEQ. This CDR3 comprises 16 residues. After removal of 0 bases from V and 9 bases from J, the junction contained 9 bases not matched to a gene. In DNA, the CDR3 is TGTGCCAGCAGCCAAGACAAGGAGACAGGGGGCCCCACGCAGTATTTT. Translated: CASSQDKETGGPTQYF.

V is TRBV5-6 and J is TRBJ2-7, with TRBD1 matching over 11 bases. CDR3 length: 16 amino acids. Germline loops: CDR1 SGHDT, CDR2 YYEEEE. Unmatched junction bases numbered 6, after V lost 2 bases and J lost 2 bases. The DNA of the CDR3 is TGTGCCAGCAGCTTTGGCGGGGGACAGGGGGCCTACGAGCAGTACGTC. It yields the protein CASSFGGGQGAYEQYV.

The CDR3 region is CATSDRTEKLFF. CDR3 nucleotide sequence: TGTGCCACCAGTGACCGCACAGAAAAACTGTTTTTT. This chain connects TRBV24-1 to TRBJ1-4; D remains ambiguous. The CDR3 runs 12 residues. V was pared by 4 bases and J by 8 bases, with 7 bases between. CDR1 is KGHDR, CDR2 SFDVKD, per germline.

This chain joins TRBV7-6 and TRBJ1-3, with 9 bases fitting TRBD1. Trimming took 5 bases from V and 3 from J; bases not matched to a gene: 5. CDR3 length: 15 residues. Germline V CDR1 and CDR2: SGHVS, FNYEAQ. The DNA for the CDR3 is TGTGCCAGCAGCCAAAGGACAGGGGATGGAAACACCATATATTTT. Translation gives CASSQRTGDGNTIYF.

The chain combines TRBV6-1 with TRBJ1-2; D is unresolved. Germline-derived CDR1 and CDR2 are MNHNS and SASEGT. The V end lost 1 base, the J end lost 4 bases, and 16 bases lay between the germline ends. This CDR3 is built from 16 residues. This chain's CDR3 is CASSEGPGLSLYGYTF. The CDR3 DNA sequence: TGTGCCAGCAGTGAAGGCCCGGGGTTGTCCCTCTATGGCTACACCTTC.

The genes are TRBV5-1 and TRBJ1-3, with TRBD1 matching over 9 bases. V lost 2 bases and J lost 4; bases outside the gene matches: 7. In germline, CDR1 is SGHRS, CDR2 YFSETQ. The CDR3 totals 16 residues. The CDR3: CASSLMGTGYGNTIYF. In DNA form, the CDR3 reads TGCGCCAGCAGCTTAATGGGGACAGGGTACGGAAACACCATATATTTT.

V gene TRBV5-1 combines with J gene TRBJ2-7; 10 bases match TRBD1. The V gene's germline CDR1 is SGHRS and CDR2 YFSETQ. V lost 2 bases and J lost 2; bases outside the gene matches: 10. This CDR3 spans 17 amino acids. This chain's CDR3 is CASSFAIDRGRAYEQYV. For the CDR3, the DNA is TGCGCCAGCAGCTTTGCGATCGACAGGGGGCGCGCCTACGAGCAGTACGTC.

V is TRBV5-5 and J is TRBJ2-3; the D is unclear. The CDR3 runs 13 residues. Trimming removed 4 bases from V and 0 bases from J, with 6 bases in between. Germline-derived CDR1 and CDR2 are SGHKS and YYEKEE (reference sequence). In nucleotides, the CDR3 is TGTGCCAGCAGCCGGGCTAGCACAGATACGCAGTATTTT. It encodes CASSRASTDTQYF.

The chain employs TRBV3-1 (or the pseudogene TRBV3-2) and TRBJ1-1; a weak D match, TRBD1 (5 bases). Trimming removed 0 bases from V and 5 bases from J, with 16 bases in between. The CDR3 consists of 16 residues. CDR1 and CDR2 from the germline V gene are LGHDT and YNNKEL (reference sequence). The CDR3 bases are TGTGCCAGCAGCCAAGATCTCCTGCGGGGGGAGACTGAAGCTTTCTTT. Translation: CASSQDLLRGETEAFF.

The chain combines TRBV19 with TRBJ1-2; D uncertain. CDR1 LNHDA and CDR2 SQIVND come from the germline V gene (reference sequence). The CDR3 is made up of 14 amino acids. Between the trimmed V and J ends, which lost 5 bases and 4 bases, there was a span of 14 bases. CDR3 residues: CASSASLWGYGYTF. DNA for the CDR3: TGTGCCAGTAGTGCAAGCCTTTGGGGCTATGGCTACACCTTC.

The chain carries TRBV27 and TRBJ2-6, with D unclear. CDR1 and CDR2 from the germline V gene are MNHEY and SMNVEV (reference sequence). The CDR3 loop spans 15 amino acids. V was shortened by 4 bases and J by 1 base, with 8 bases between the two germline ends. The CDR3 DNA follows: TGTGCCAGCAGTTCCCTTAGATCTGGGGCCAACGTCCTGACTTTC. Protein: CASSSLRSGANVLTF.

The CDR3 region is CASSQQGGGGNQPQHF. DNA of the CDR3: TGTGCCAGCAGCCAACAGGGGGGGGGTGGCAATCAGCCCCAGCATTTT. J is TRBJ1-5 and V is TRBV7-9, with 8 bases that match TRBD1. The CDR3 extends over 16 amino acids. The V gene's germline CDR1 is SEHNR and CDR2 FQNEAQ (reference sequence). The V and J ends lost 5 bases and 2 bases, in that order; junction bases with no gene match: 8.

This chain uses TRBV19 with TRBJ2-7; D gene unclear. V was shortened by 6 bases and J by 2 bases, with 11 bases between the two germline ends. Germline V gene sequence: CDR1 LNHDA, CDR2 SQIVND (reference sequence). The CDR3 sequence is 13 residues long. The CDR3 loop is CASRVTYTYEQYV. The CDR3 DNA sequence: TGTGCCAGTAGGGTGACCTATACCTACGAGCAGTACGTC.

This clone was detected once. This chain connects TRBV28 to TRBJ1-2; possibly TRBD1 for D (5 bases). V was shortened by 7 bases and J by 5 bases, with 8 bases between the two germline ends. Germline-derived CDR1 and CDR2 are MDHEN and SYDVKM. The CDR3 loop spans 11 amino acids. The CDR3 sequence: CASKGDYGYTF. Written as DNA, the CDR3 is TGTGCCAGCAAAGGGGATTATGGCTACACCTTC.

This clone showed up just a few times. The chain carries TRBV18 and TRBJ1-4; D gene ambiguous. V was trimmed by 0 bases and J by 5 bases, leaving 10 bases between them. CDR3 length: 15 amino acids. The germline V gene encodes CDR1 KGHSH and CDR2 LQKENI. In DNA, the CDR3 is TGTGCCAGCTCACCACCAGGCAGAGACAATGAAAAACTGTTTTTT. Residues: CASSPPGRDNEKLFF.

The chain recombines TRBV4-1 with TRBJ2-3; 9 bases match TRBD2. Germline-derived CDR1 and CDR2 are MGHRA and YSYEKL. The V gene end was trimmed by 0 bases and the J gene end by 5 bases; junction bases not matched to a gene: 6. The CDR3 runs 16 residues. The CDR3 nucleotides read TGCGCCAGCAGCCAAGATCGCGGGGGGGGTCAAGATACGCAGTATTTT. Translated, it gives CASSQDRGGGQDTQYF.

The rearrangement uses TRBV10-1 and TRBJ1-4, with D possibly matching TRBD1 (6 bases). Trimming shortened V by 4 bases and J by 7 bases, and 19 bases separated the two germline ends. The CDR3 is 16 residues long. Germline loops: CDR1 WNHNN, CDR2 SYGVQD (reference sequence). As DNA, the CDR3 is TGCGCCAGCAGTGTCTCGAACGGGGGGCGAGGTGAAAAACTGTTTTTT. It specifies CASSVSNGGRGEKLFF.

The chain employs TRBV25-1 and TRBJ1-1; D gene uncertain. Germline values: CDR1 MGHDK, CDR2 SYGVNS. The CDR3 spans 12 residues. Trimming left V 6 bases short and J 3 bases short, with 8 bases between. CDR3 coding DNA: TGTGCCAGCAGGGAGTGGGACACTGAAGCTTTCTTT. Its protein product is CASREWDTEAFF. The entire variable domain, with the rest obtained from reference TRBV25-1 and TRBJ1-1, is as follows: EADIYQTPRYLVIGTGKKITLECSQTMGHDKMYWYQQDPGMELHLIHYSYGVNSTEKGDLSSESTVSRIRTEHFPLTLESARPSHTSQYLCASREWDTEAFFGQGTRLTVV.

The chain employs TRBV30 and TRBJ2-3; the D is unclear. Germline V CDR1 and CDR2: GTSNPN, SVGIG (reference sequence). CDR3 size: 16 residues. The ends were cut back, 0 bases at V and 3 bases at J, with 16 bases in the middle. The chain's CDR3 is CAWSVGGALGTDTQYF. CDR3 sequence (DNA): TGTGCCTGGAGTGTGGGTGGAGCTTTGGGAACAGATACGCAGTATTTT.

The chain carries TRBV9 and TRBJ1-2, with D hard to call. Trimming removed 0 bases at V and 4 bases at J, with 10 bases between. This CDR3 is 14 amino acids long. Germline lookup yields CDR1 SGDLS and CDR2 YYNGEE. DNA of the CDR3: TGTGCCAGCAGCGTAGACGGGCAACTCTATGGCTACACCTTC. It is translated as CASSVDGQLYGYTF.

There are a few counts of this clone. The chain couples TRBV7-9 to TRBJ1-3; weak D call: TRBD1 (6 bases). CDR1 is SEHNR and CDR2 is FQNEAQ in the germline V gene (reference sequence). This CDR3 is built from 13 residues. The germline V and J ends were trimmed by 5 bases and 2 bases, with 7 bases remaining between them. DNA of the CDR3: TGTGCCAGCAGCGGACAGACTGGAAACACCATATATTTT. Protein product: CASSGQTGNTIYF.

The chain employs TRBV2 and TRBJ1-2; 8 bases fit TRBD1. The V gene's germline CDR1 is SNHLY and CDR2 FYNNEI. Trimming at V came to 6 bases and at J to 6 bases, leaving 9 bases not matched to a gene. The CDR3 sequence is 14 residues long. The CDR3 loop reads CASRQDRVKDGYTF. CDR3 sequence (DNA): TGTGCCAGCAGGCAGGACAGGGTTAAGGATGGCTACACCTTC.

The rearrangement joins TRBV7-9 to TRBJ2-5; 8 bases map to TRBD1. The CDR3 loop spans 16 amino acids. V was clipped by 1 base and J by 1 base; unmatched bases: 5. The germline gives CDR1 SEHNR, CDR2 FQNEAQ (reference sequence). CDR3 in DNA: TGTGCCAGCAGCTTAGTGGGACAGGAGTTCCAAGAGACCCAGTACTTC. Protein product: CASSLVGQEFQETQYF. Supplemented by reference TRBV7-9 and TRBJ2-5, the full variable domain reads DTGVSQNPRHKITKRGQNVTFRCDPISEHNRLYWYRQTLGQGPEFLTYFQNEAQLEKSRLLSDRFSAERPKGSFSTLEIQRTEQGDSAMYLCASSLVGQEFQETQYFGPGTRLLVL.

The chain uses TRBV6-4 and TRBJ2-7; TRBD1 might be the D (5 bases). The CDR3 totals 16 residues. Germline V CDR1 and CDR2: MRHNA, SNTAGT. DNA for the CDR3: TGTGCTGATGTAGGGCCAGCTACAAAGGGGTTCTACGAGCAGTACGTC. It codes for CADVGPATKGFYEQYV.

The chain combines TRBV7-3 with TRBJ1-1; D might be TRBD1 (6 bases). This CDR3 region has 13 residues. Germline CDR1 SGHTA, CDR2 FQGTGA. V lost 5 bases and J 2 bases, leaving 9 bases between the germline ends. The CDR3: CASSQGRNTEAFF. The CDR3 bases are TGTGCCAGCAGCCAGGGGAGAAACACTGAAGCTTTCTTT.

The CDR3 DNA is TGTGCCAGCAGCGTAGTAGGGTTCGGGACCCAGTACTTC. Amino acid sequence: CASSVVGFGTQYF. This sequence joins TRBV9 and TRBJ2-5; D uncertain. Trimming removed 0 bases at V and 7 bases at J, with 10 bases between. The germline CDR1 and CDR2 sequences are SGDLS and YYNGEE. CDR3 length: 13 amino acids.

This clone has a handful of counts. The V call is TRBV7-2, the J call TRBJ1-2; 8 bases map to TRBD1. Trimming cost V 5 bases and J 4 bases; bases outside gene matches: 6. The germline CDR1 and CDR2 sequences are SGHTA and FQGNSA. This CDR3 comprises 14 residues. DNA for the CDR3: TGTGCCAGCAGCCTTACCACAGGGGGCTATGGCTACACCTTC. Translated, it gives CASSLTTGGYGYTF.

J is TRBJ2-3 and V is TRBV12-5; 8 bases are shared with TRBD2. The V segment lost 6 bases and the J segment 2 bases; nucleotides outside the gene matches: 7. Per the germline V gene, CDR1 is LGHNT and CDR2 is FRNRAP. The CDR3 sequence is 15 residues long. CDR3 DNA sequence: TGTGCTAGTGGCCCTGGGCGGGGGGTCACAGATACGCAGTATTTT. This codes for CASGPGRGVTDTQYF. The full variable domain, its missing parts supplied by reference TRBV12-5 and TRBJ2-3, is DARVTQTPRHKVTEMGQEVTMRCQPILGHNTVFWYRQTMMQGLELLAYFRNRAPLDDSGMPKDRFSAEMPDATLATLKIQPSEPRDSAVYFCASGPGRGVTDTQYFGPGTRLTVL.